Listed below are T cell receptor beta chains from one sample, sequenced in a study of PD-L1 blockade in urothelial cancer. Here immunoSEQ multiplex PCR was the method, and the copy in TCRdb shows in-frame clones only, minus some. The sample holds tens of thousands of clones; 80% to 90% are singletons and the top ten take 0.97%. Sequenced here: PBMCs, sampled around atezolizumab (anti-PD-L1) treatment. These TCRs come from a woman aged 80 or over with urothelial cancer. CDR3s include the opening cysteine and the closing phenylalanine or tryptophan. The order of the fields is V gene, J gene, CDR3 length, D gene, clone size, CDR3 DNA, CDR3 protein. D genes are given only for firm matches. Size is omitted from some rows. Given values are once, few, many or a class for expanded clones.

>TRBV28|TRBJ1-2|14|NA|NA
TGTGCCAGCAGTTCAGGAAACTCTAACTATGGCTACACCTTC
CASSSGNSNYGYTF
>TRBV2|TRBJ1-3|16|TRBD1|NA
TGTGCCAGCACATCCAAACAGGGGGTATCTGGAAACACCATATATTTT
CASTSKQGVSGNTIYF
>TRBV11-2|TRBJ1-1|12|NA|NA
TGTGCCAGCAGCTTAGAGGCAGGCGAAGCTTTCTTT
CASSLEAGEAFF
>TRBV6-5|TRBJ1-2|15|NA|NA
TGTGCCAGCAGTCCTCAAACAGGGACGAACTATGGCTACACCTTC
CASSPQTGTNYGYTF
>TRBV18|TRBJ1-2|12|NA|NA
TGTGCCAGCTCACCAGTTATCGAGGGCTACACCTTC
CASSPVIEGYTF
>TRBV29-1|TRBJ2-1|13|NA|NA
TGCAGCGTTGGAATTGCGGCCTACAATGAGCAGTTCTTC
CSVGIAAYNEQFF
>TRBV19|TRBJ1-3|14|NA|NA
TGTGCCAGTTCCAGGGGACCCTCTGGAAACACCATATATTTT
CASSRGPSGNTIYF
>TRBV27|TRBJ2-1|11|NA|NA
TGTGCCACCTACCGGAGTGGTGAGCAGTTCTTC
CATYRSGEQFF
>TRBV28|TRBJ1-1|14|TRBD1|NA
TGTGCCAGCAGTTCACGCCGGACAGGGACTGAAGCTTTCTTT
CASSSRRTGTEAFF
>TRBV6-4|TRBJ2-7|14|TRBD2|NA
TGTGCCAGCAGCGCTCTAGCGGGGGGCTACGAGCAGTACTTC
CASSALAGGYEQYF
>TRBV28|TRBJ1-5|20|TRBD1|NA
TGTGCCAGCAGTTTTTCTGATTTATGGGGACAGGCAAAAAGCAATCAGCCCCAGCATTTT
CASSFSDLWGQAKSNQPQHF
>TRBV6-1|TRBJ2-7|13|TRBD2|NA
TGTGCCAGCAAAACTAGCGGGGCCTACGAGCAGTACTTC
CASKTSGAYEQYF
>TRBV4-1|TRBJ1-2|13|NA|NA
TGCGCCAGCAGCCGTCCGGGGTCCTATGGCTACACCTTC
CASSRPGSYGYTF
>TRBV6-5|TRBJ2-3|15|TRBD2|once
TGTGCCAGCAGCCGCGGGAGGGCCGGGACAGATACGCAGTATTTT
CASSRGRAGTDTQYF
>TRBV7-8|TRBJ1-1|18|TRBD1|NA
TGTGCCAGCAGCCCTAGGTGGACAGGCCGCAAAATCAACACTGAAGCTTTCTTT
CASSPRWTGRKINTEAFF
>TRBV6-1|TRBJ1-3|15|NA|NA
TGTGCCAGCAGGGCCGGGAGCGATTATGGAAACACCATATATTTT
CASRAGSDYGNTIYF
>TRBV6-1|TRBJ1-5|17|TRBD1|NA
TGTGCCAGCAGTGAAGGTGTGACAGGGACGCGATACCAGCCCCAGCATTTT
CASSEGVTGTRYQPQHF
>TRBV6-5|TRBJ1-3|14|NA|NA
TGTGCCAGCAGATTGACAGACGCTGGAAACACCATATATTTT
CASRLTDAGNTIYF
>TRBV6-1|TRBJ1-2|13|NA|NA
TGTGCCAGCAGTGAGCAGGTTGGTCGTGGCTACACCTTC
CASSEQVGRGYTF
>TRBV2|TRBJ1-2|12|NA|few
TGTGCCAGCAGTGACAGGGGCTATGGCTACACCTTC
CASSDRGYGYTF